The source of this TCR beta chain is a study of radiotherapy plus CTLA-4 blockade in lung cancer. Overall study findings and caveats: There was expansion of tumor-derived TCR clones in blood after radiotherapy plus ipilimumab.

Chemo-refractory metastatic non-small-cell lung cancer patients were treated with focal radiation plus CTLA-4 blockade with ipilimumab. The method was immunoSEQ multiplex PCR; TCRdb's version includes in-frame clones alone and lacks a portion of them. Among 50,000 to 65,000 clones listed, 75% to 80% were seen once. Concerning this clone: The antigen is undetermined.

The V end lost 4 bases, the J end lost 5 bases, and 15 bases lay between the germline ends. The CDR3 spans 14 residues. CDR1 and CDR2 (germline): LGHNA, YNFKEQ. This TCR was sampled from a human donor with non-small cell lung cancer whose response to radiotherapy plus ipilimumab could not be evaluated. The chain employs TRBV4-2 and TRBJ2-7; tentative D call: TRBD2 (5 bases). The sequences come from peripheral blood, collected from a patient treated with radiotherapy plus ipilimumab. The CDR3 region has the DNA TGTGCCAGCAGCCTCCGGGATTCGAGCGACGAGCAGTACTTC. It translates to CASSLRDSSDEQYF.